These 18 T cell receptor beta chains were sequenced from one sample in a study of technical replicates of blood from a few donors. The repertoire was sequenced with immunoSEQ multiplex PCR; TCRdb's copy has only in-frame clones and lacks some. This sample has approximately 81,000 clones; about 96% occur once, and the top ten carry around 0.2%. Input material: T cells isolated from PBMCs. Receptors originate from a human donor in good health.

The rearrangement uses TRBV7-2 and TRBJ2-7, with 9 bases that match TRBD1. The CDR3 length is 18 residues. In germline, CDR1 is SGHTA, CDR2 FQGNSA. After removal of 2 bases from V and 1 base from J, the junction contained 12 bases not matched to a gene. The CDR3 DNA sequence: TGTGCCAGCAGCTTAAGTGGGACAGGGCTTCGTCTGTCCTACGAGCAGTACTTC. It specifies CASSLSGTGLRLSYEQYF.

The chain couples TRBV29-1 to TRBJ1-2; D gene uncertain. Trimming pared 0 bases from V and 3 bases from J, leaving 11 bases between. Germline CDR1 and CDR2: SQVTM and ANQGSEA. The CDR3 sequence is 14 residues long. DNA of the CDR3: TGCAGCGTTGAAGAAGCACGGCGGTACTATGGCTACACCTTC. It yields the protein CSVEEARRYYGYTF.

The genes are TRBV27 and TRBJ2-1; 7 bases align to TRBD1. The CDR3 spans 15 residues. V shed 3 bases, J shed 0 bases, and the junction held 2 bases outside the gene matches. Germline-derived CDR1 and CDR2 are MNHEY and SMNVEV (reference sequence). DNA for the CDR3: TGTGCCAGCAGTTTTGACAGGGACTCCTACAATGAGCAGTTCTTC. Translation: CASSFDRDSYNEQFF.

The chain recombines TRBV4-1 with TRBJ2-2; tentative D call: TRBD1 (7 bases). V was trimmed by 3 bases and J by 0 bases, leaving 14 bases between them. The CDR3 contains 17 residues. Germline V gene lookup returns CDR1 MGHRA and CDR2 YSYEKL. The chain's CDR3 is CASSHAGQSPNTGELFF. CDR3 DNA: TGCGCCAGCAGCCATGCGGGACAGAGCCCGAACACCGGGGAGCTGTTTTTT.

The CDR3 region is CAISGIQQETQYF. CDR3 coding DNA: TGTGCCATCAGTGGTATCCAGCAAGAGACCCAGTACTTC. The chain uses TRBV10-3 and TRBJ2-5, with unresolved D. The CDR3 consists of 13 residues. CDR1 and CDR2 from the germline V gene are ENHRY and SYGVKD. V lost 4 bases to trimming and J lost 2 bases, with 8 bases between them.

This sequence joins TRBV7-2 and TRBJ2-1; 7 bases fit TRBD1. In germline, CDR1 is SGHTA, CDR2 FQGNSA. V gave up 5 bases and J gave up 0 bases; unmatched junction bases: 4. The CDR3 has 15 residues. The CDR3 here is CASSMTGPSYNEQFF. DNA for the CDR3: TGTGCCAGCAGCATGACAGGGCCCTCCTACAATGAGCAGTTCTTC.

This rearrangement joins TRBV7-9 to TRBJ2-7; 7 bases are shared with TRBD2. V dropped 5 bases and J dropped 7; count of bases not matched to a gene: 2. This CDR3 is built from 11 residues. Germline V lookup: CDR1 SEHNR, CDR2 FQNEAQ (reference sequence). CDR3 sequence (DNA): TGTGCCAGCAGCCCCGGGGGGGAGCAGTACTTC. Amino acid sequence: CASSPGGEQYF.

The CDR3 reads CASSHQDALLRSEQFF. In nucleotides, the CDR3 is TGCGCCAGCAGCCATCAAGACGCCCTATTGAGGAGTGAGCAGTTCTTC. V is TRBV4-1 and J is TRBJ2-1; no reliable D call. The CDR3 has 16 residues. CDR1 is MGHRA, CDR2 YSYEKL, per germline. Deletions cut 3 bases from V and 9 bases from J, with 21 bases between.

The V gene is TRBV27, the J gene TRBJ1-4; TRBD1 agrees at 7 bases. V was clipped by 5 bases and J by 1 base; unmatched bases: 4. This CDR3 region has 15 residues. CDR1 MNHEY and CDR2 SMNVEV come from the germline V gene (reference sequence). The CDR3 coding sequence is TGTGCCAGCAGTGCCGACAGGGTAACTAATGAAAAACTGTTTTTT. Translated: CASSADRVTNEKLFF.

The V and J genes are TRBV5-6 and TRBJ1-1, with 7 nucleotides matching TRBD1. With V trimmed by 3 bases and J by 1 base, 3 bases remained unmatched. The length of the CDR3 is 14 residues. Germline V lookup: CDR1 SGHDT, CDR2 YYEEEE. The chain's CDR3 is CASSWGTENTEAFF. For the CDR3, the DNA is TGTGCCAGCAGCTGGGGGACAGAGAACACTGAAGCTTTCTTT. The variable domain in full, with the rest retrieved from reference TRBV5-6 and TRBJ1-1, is DAGVTQSPTHLIKTRGQQVTLRCSPKSGHDTVSWYQQALGQGPQFIFQYYEEEERQRGNFPDRFSGHQFPNYSSELNVNALLLGDSALYLCASSWGTENTEAFFGQGTRLTVV.

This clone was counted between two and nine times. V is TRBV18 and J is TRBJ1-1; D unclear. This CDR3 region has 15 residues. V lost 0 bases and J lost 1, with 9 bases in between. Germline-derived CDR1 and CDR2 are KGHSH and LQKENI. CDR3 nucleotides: TGTGCCAGCTCACCACCAACAGCATCGAACACTGAAGCTTTCTTT. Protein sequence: CASSPPTASNTEAFF.

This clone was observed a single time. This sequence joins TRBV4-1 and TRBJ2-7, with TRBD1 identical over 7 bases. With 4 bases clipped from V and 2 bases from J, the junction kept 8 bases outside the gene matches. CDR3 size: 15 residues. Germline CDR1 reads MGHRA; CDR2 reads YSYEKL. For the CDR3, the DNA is TGCGCCAGCAGCCGGCCGGGACAGAAGCCCTACGAGCAGTACTTC. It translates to CASSRPGQKPYEQYF.

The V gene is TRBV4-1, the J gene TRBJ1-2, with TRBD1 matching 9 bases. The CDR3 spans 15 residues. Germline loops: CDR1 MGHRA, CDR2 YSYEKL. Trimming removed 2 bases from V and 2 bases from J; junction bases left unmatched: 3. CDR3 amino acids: CASSQTGQGNYGYTF. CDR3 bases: TGCGCCAGCAGCCAAACCGGACAGGGGAACTATGGCTACACCTTC.

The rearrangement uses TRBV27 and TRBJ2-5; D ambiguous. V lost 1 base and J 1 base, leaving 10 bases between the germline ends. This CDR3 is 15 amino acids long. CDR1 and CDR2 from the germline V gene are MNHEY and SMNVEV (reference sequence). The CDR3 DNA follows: TGTGCCAGCAGTTTATTAGGAGCCTTCCAAGAGACCCAGTACTTC. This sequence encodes CASSLLGAFQETQYF.

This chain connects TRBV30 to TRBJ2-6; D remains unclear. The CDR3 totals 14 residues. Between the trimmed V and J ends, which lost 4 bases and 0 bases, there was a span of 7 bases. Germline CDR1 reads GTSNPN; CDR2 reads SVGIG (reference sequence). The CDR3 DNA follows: TGTGCCTGGACAAGAGGCTCTGGGGCCAACGTCCTGACTTTC. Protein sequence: CAWTRGSGANVLTF.

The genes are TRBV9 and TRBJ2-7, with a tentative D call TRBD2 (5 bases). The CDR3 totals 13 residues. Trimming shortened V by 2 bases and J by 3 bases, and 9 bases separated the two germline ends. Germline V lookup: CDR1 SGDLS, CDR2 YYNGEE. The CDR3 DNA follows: TGTGCCAGCAGCGTCGGGATGAACTACGAGCAGTACTTC. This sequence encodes CASSVGMNYEQYF.

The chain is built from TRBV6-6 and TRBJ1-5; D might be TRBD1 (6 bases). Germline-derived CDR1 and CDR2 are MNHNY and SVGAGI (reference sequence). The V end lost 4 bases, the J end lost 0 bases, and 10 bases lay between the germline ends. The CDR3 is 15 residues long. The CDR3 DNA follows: TGTGCCAGCAGTTTACAGGGTCCTAGCAATCAGCCCCAGCATTTT. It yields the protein CASSLQGPSNQPQHF.

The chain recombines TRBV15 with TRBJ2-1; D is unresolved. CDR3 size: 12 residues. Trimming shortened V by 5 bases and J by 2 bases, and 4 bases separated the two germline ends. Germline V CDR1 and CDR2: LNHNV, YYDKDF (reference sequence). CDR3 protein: CATSLTYNEQFF. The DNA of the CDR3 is TGTGCCACCAGCCTTACCTACAATGAGCAGTTCTTC.